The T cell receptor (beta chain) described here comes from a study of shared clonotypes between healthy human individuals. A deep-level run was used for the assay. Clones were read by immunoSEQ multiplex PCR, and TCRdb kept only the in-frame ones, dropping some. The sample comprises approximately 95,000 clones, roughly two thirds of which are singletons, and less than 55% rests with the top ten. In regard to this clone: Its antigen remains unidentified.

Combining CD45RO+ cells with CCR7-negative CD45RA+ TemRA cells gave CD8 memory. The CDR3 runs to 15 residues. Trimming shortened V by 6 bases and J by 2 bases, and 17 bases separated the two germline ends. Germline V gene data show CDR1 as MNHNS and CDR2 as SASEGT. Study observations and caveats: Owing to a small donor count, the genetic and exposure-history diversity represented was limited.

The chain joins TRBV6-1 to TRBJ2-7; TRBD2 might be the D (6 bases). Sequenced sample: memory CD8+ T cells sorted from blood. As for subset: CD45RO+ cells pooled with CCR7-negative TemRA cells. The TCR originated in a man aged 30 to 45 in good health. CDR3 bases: TGTGCCAGCAGCGCCGGGGGTACAAGGACCTACGAGCAGTACTTC. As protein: CASSAGGTRTYEQYF.